The clone carrying this T cell receptor beta chain occurred a few times. The data derive from a study of control samples from healthy donors and cancer patients. Clones were read by immunoSEQ multiplex PCR, and TCRdb kept only the in-frame ones, dropping some. Of roughly 170,000 clones listed, 75% to 95% are singletons. The V end lost 8 bases, the J end lost 7 bases, and 12 bases lay between the germline ends. The CDR3 is 12 residues long. This receptor was obtained from a woman in her 40s in good health. This chain joins TRBV12-3 or TRBV12-4 and TRBJ1-5, with D perhaps matching TRBD1 (6 bases). Sample: blood. Here the CDR3 DNA reads TGTGCCAGCGCGGGGGGCGGGCAGCCCCAGCATTTT. Its protein product is CASAGGGQPQHF.